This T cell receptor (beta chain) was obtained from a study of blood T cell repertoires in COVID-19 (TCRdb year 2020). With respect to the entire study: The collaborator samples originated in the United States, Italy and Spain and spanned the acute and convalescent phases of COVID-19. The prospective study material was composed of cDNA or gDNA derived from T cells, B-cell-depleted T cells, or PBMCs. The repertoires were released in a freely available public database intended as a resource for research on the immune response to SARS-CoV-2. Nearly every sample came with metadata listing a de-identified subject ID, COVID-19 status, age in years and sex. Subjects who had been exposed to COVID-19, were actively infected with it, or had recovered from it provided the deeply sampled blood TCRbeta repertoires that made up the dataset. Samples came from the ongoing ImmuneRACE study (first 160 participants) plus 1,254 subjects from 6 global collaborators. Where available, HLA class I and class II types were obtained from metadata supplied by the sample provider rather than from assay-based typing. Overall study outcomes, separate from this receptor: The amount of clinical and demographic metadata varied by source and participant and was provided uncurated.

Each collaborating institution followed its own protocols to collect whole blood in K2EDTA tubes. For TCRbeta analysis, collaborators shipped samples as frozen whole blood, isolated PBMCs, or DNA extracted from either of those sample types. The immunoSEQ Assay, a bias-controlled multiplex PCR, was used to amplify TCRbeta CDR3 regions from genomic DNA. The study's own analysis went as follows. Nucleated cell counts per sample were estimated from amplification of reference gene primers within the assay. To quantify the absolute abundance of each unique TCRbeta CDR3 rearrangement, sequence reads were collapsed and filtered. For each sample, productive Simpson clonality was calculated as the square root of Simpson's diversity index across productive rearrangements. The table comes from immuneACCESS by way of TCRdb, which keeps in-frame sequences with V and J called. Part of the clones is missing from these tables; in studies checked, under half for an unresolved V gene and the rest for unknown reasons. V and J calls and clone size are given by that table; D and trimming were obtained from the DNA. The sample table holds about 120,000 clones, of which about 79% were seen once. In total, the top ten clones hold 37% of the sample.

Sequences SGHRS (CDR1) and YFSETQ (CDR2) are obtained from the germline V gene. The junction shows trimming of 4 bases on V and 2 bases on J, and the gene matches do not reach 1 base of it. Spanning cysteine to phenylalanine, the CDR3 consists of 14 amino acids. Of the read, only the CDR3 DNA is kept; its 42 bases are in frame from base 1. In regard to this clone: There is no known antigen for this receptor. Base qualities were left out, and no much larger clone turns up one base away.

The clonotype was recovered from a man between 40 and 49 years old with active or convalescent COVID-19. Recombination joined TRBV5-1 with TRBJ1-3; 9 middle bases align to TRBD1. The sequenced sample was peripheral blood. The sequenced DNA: TGCGCCAGCAGCCGGGACAGGGCTGGAAACACCATATATTTT. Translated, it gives CASSRDRAGNTIYF.